This T cell receptor beta chain was recorded in a study of T cells in Graves' hyperthyroidism and ophthalmopathy. This clonotype was detected a few times. What was amplified from RNA transcripts were TCR beta CDR3 regions. The HTBI primer set drove a first-round RT-PCR of the TCR CDR3. TCRdb re-derived calls from the multiplex PCR reads in MiXCR, one entry per CDR3 protein. The sample contains 640,000 or so distinct CDR3 sequences, approximately 14% of which appear only once. Pregnant or lactating patients were excluded, as were those with uncontrolled infection or other autoimmune disease. Diagnosis relied on clinical symptoms, serum thyroxine and TRAb, thyroid ultrasound and orbital computed tomography. The clonotype originates from a woman in her late teens or twenties with Graves' ophthalmopathy. Sequences were obtained from blood.

The CDR3: CASSLQPRYDEQFF. CDR3 bases: TGTGCCAGCTCACTACAGCCGCGTTATGATGAGCAGTTCTTC. The chain uses TRBV18 and TRBJ2-1; unclear D gene. This CDR3 has 14 residues. V was trimmed by 4 bases and J by 8 bases, leaving 15 bases between them. Germline values: CDR1 KGHSH, CDR2 LQKENI.